This TCR beta chain originates from a study of shared clonotypes between healthy human individuals. Study-wide results and limits: Naive subsets, compared against memory subsets, generally had larger estimated richness values.

Data came from immunoSEQ multiplex PCR; TCRdb stores just in-frame clones and leaves some out. Of a few million clones in the sample, about 94% are singletons; the top ten hold approximately 1.6%. This CDR3 has 15 amino acids. Looked up from germline, CDR1 is SEHNR and CDR2 is FQNEAQ (reference sequence). The naive CD8 subset, CD45RO-negative cells positively selected for CCR7, excluded terminally differentiated effector memory CD45RA+ cells. On this clone: What it recognizes is unknown. Relative to the germline gene, one junction end is altered; a read error may explain this.

Sequencing input: naive CD8+ T cells from PBMCs. The V and J genes are TRBV7-9 and TRBJ2-7; no definite D call. This clonotype was sampled from a man in his late teens or twenties in good health. Some clones in this sample may be carry-over from other donors' samples. As DNA, the CDR3 is TGTGCCAGCAGCTTAGTTCTTAGCTATTCCTTCGAGCAGTACTTC. This codes for CASSLVLSYSFEQYF.